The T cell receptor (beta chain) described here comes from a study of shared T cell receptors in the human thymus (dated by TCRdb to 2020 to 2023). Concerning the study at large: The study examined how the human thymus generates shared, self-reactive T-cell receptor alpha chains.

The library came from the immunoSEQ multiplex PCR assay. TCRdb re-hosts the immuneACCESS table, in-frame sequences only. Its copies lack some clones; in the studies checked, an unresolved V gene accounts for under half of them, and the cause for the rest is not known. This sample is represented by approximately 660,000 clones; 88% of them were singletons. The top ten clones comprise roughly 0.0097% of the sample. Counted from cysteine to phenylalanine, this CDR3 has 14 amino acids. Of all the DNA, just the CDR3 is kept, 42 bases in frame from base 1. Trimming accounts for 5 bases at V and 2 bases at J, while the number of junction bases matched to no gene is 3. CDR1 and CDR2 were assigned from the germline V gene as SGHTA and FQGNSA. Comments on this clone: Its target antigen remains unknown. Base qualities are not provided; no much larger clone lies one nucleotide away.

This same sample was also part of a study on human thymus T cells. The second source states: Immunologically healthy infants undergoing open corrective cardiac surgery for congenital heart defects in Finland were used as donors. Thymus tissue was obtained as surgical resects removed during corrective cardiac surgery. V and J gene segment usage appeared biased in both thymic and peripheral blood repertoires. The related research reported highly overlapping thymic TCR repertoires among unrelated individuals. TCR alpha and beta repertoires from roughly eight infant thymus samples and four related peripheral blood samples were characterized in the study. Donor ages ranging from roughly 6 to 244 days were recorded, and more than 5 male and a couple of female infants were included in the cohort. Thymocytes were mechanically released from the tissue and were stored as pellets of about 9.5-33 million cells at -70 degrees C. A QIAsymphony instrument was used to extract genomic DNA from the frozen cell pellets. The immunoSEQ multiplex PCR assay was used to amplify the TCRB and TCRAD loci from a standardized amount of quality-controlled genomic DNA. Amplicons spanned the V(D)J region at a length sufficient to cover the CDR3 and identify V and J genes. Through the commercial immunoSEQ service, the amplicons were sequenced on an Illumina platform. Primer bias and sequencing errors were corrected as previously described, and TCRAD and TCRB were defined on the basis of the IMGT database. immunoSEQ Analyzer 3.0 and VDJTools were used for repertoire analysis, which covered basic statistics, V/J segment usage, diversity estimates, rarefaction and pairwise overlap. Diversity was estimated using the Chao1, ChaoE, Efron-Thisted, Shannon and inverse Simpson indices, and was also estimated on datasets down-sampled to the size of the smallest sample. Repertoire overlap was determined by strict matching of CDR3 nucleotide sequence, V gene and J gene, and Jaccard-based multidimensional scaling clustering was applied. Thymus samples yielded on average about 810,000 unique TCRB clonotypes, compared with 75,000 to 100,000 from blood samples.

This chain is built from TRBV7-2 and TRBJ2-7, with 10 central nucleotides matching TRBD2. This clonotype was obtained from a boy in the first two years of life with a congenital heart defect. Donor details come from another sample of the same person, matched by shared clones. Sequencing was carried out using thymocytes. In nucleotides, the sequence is TGTGCCAGCAGCCGACTAGCGGGCGCCTACGAGCAGTACTTC. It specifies CASSRLAGAYEQYF. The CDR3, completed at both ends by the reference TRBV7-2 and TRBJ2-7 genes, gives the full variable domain GAGVSQSPSNKVTEKGKDVELRCDPISGHTALYWYRQSLGQGLEFLIYFQGNSAPDKSGLPSDRFSAERTGGSVSTLTIQRTQQEDSAVYLCASSRLAGAYEQYFGPGTRLTVT.